The sequence of this T cell receptor (beta chain) was determined in a study of T cell clonotyping in hematopoietic cell transplantation. This clone was observed once. Its target is unknown. Findings and caveats of the study: Pathologically expanded recipient clonotypes increased progressively from day 30 to day 180 as diversity fell. Higher Inverse Simpson Index values in graft donor and pretransplant recipient predicted broader posttransplant TCR diversity.

Described time point: recipient sample about 28 days before transplant, after cytoreduction. Blood collection times were about day -28 and days 30, 100, 180 posttransplant. The assay was immunoSEQ multiplex PCR, and TCRdb's table has in-frame clones only and misses some. The table has roughly 30,000 clones, 85% to 95% seen once. This material consisted of peripheral blood mononuclear cells, taken before stem cell transplant. The sequence was collected from a man in his forties or fifties with acute myeloid leukemia. Some clones in this sample may be carry-over from other donors' samples.

In nucleotides, the CDR3 is TGTGCCAGCAGCCCCCGGGGGGTGGGGGTTGGCTATGGCTACACCTTC. Protein sequence: CASSPRGVGVGYGYTF. The chain employs TRBV9 and TRBJ1-2; possible D gene TRBD1, 5 bases. Trimming took off 4 bases at V and 4 bases at J, with 20 bases between the two ends. CDR1 and CDR2 from the germline V gene are SGDLS and YYNGEE. The CDR3 spans 16 residues.